Given below is one T cell receptor beta chain in context. The sample belongs to a study of shared clonotypes between healthy human individuals. Study details: Per donor, CD8 memory used one plate, CD8 naive used two, CD4 memory used three and CD4 naive used three.

Germline lookup yields CDR1 MGHRA and CDR2 YSYEKL. The CDR3 sequence is 16 residues long. Trimming cost V 0 bases and J 3 bases, with 15 bases left between them. Genomic DNA (from each subset) was split evenly across several immunoSEQ plates. Method: immunoSEQ multiplex PCR; TCRdb's copy keeps in-frame clones and lacks some. The sample shows 2 million to 2.5 million clones, 80% to 95% of them seen only once. This chain links TRBV4-1 with TRBJ2-7; D is ambiguous. The TCR comes from a man aged 18-30 years in good health. Some clones in this sample may be carry-over from other donors' samples. The sequencing sample was made of naive CD4+ T cells from PBMCs. Stated subset: CD45RA+ positively selected. CDR3 sequence reads: CASSQEMVFSRYEQYF. The CDR3 DNA reads TGCGCCAGCAGCCAAGAGATGGTCTTCTCCCGCTACGAGCAGTACTTC.